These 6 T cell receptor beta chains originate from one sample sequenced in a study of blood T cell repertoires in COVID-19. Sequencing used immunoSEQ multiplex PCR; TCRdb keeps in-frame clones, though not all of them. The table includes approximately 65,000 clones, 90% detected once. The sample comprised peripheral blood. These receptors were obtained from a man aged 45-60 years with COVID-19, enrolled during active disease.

CDR3: CASSSLKAAGEQFF. CDR3 nucleotides: TGTGCCAGCAGTTCCCTAAAGGCGGCGGGTGAGCAGTTCTTC. The J gene is TRBJ2-1, the V gene TRBV6-5, with a tentative D call TRBD2 (5 bases). In germline, CDR1 is MNHEY, CDR2 SVGAGI. The V gene lost 4 bases and the J gene lost 9 bases, with 16 bases spanning the gap. CDR3 length: 14 residues.

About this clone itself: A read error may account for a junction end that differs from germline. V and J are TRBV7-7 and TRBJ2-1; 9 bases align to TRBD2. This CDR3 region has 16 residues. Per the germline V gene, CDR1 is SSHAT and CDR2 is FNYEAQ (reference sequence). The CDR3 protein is CASSLAASGTYHEQFF. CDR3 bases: TGTGCCAGCAGCTTAGCGGCTAGCGGGACCTACCATGAGCAGTTCTTC.

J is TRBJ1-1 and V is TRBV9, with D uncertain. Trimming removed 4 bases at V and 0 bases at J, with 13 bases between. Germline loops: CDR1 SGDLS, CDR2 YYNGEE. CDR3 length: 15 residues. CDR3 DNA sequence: TGTGCCAGCAGCCCTCGCGGCCAGATGAACACTGAAGCTTTCTTT. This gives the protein CASSPRGQMNTEAFF.

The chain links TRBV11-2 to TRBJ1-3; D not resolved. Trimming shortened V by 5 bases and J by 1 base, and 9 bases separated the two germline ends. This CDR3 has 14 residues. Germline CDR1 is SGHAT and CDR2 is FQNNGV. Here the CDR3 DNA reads TGTGCCAGCAGCCCAACGGGATCTGGAAACACCATATATTTT. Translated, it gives CASSPTGSGNTIYF.

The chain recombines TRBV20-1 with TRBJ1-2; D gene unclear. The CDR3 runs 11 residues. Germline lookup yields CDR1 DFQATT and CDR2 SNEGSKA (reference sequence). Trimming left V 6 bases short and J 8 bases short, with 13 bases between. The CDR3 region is CSARGRGGYTF. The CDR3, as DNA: TGCAGTGCACGAGGTCGAGGAGGCTACACCTTC.

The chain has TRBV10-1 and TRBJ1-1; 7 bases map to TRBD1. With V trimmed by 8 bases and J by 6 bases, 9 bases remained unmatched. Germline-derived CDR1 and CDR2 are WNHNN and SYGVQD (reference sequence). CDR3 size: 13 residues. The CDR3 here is CASGPGGRAEAFF. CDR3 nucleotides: TGCGCCAGCGGCCCAGGGGGTAGGGCTGAAGCTTTCTTT.